These T cell receptor beta chains were read from a single sample in a study of CD8+ T cells in alopecia areata. Assay: immunoSEQ multiplex PCR; the TCRdb copy retains only in-frame clones and omits some. The sample has roughly 250,000 clones; roughly 60% are singletons. This sample comprised CD4+ T cells sorted from blood, obtained around week 54, from a patient treated with tofacitinib. The receptors derive from a human donor with alopecia areata. Each CDR3 is given with its conserved first and last residue. The D gene is left open where the match is weak. Size is stated for part of the rows, as once, few or many counts, or as a class when the clone is expanded.

CDR3 | DNA | D | size | J | V
CASSPGTGDSPLHF | TGTGCCAGCAGCCCCGGGACAGGGGATTCACCCCTCCACTTT | TRBD1 | - | TRBJ1-6 | TRBV5-4
CASSPSSTEAFF | TGTGCCAGCTCACCATCTTCCACTGAAGCTTTCTTT | - | - | TRBJ1-1 | TRBV18
CAWSARANYGYTF | TGTGCCTGGAGTGCCAGGGCCAACTATGGCTACACCTTC | - | - | TRBJ1-2 | TRBV30
CASSQSSSGGTKETQYF | TGCGCCAGCAGCCAATCTAGTAGCGGGGGGACGAAAGAGACCCAGTACTTC | TRBD2 | - | TRBJ2-5 | TRBV4-1
CSVESGGPYTDTQYF | TGCAGCGTTGAAAGCGGGGGGCCGTATACAGATACGCAGTATTTT | TRBD2 | few | TRBJ2-3 | TRBV29-1
CAWSRSNSGRGYTF | TGTGCCTGGAGCCGAAGTAACAGCGGTAGGGGCTACACCTTC | - | - | TRBJ1-2 | TRBV30
CASSGAGAPQETQYF | TGTGCCAGCAGTGGAGCGGGGGCCCCGCAAGAGACCCAGTACTTC | TRBD2 | - | TRBJ2-5 | TRBV2
CASSSFSGVYEQYF | TGTGCCAGCAGCTCCTTTTCAGGGGTCTACGAGCAGTACTTC | - | - | TRBJ2-7 | TRBV7-2
CASSGAGNEKLFF | TGTGCCAGCAGTGGCGCGGGAAATGAAAAACTGTTTTTT | - | few | TRBJ1-4 | TRBV2
CAISEFRGNTEAFF | TGTGCCATCAGTGAGTTCAGGGGGAACACTGAAGCTTTCTTT | - | few | TRBJ1-1 | TRBV10-3
CASSPPGQVINEQFF | TGTGCCAGCTCACCACCGGGACAGGTTATCAATGAGCAGTTCTTC | TRBD1 | - | TRBJ2-1 | TRBV18
CASSFLGQGTSYEQYF | TGTGCCAGCAGCTTCCTTGGACAGGGCACCTCCTACGAGCAGTACTTC | TRBD1 | - | TRBJ2-7 | TRBV7-9
CASSLVGFTGELFF | TGTGCCAGCAGCTTAGTCGGCTTTACCGGGGAGCTGTTTTTT | - | - | TRBJ2-2 | TRBV7-9
CAWSGQGDSPLHF | TGTGCCTGGAGCGGACAGGGAGATTCACCCCTCCACTTT | TRBD1 | - | TRBJ1-6 | TRBV30
CAWSEKADTQYF | TGTGCCTGGAGTGAAAAGGCAGATACGCAGTATTTT | - | - | TRBJ2-3 | TRBV30
CASGLVSGRVAGYTF | TGTGCTAGTGGTTTGGTGTCAGGGCGAGTAGCGGGCTACACCTTC | - | - | TRBJ1-2 | TRBV12-5
CASSPGQGSNEQYF | TGTGCCAGCAGCCCGGGACAGGGGAGTAACGAGCAGTACTTC | TRBD1 | - | TRBJ2-7 | TRBV7-3
CAWRGGPETQYF | TGTGCCTGGAGGGGCGGGCCAGAGACCCAGTACTTC | - | once | TRBJ2-5 | TRBV30
CRDKEAYEQYF | TGCAGAGACAAGGAGGCCTACGAGCAGTACTTC | - | few | TRBJ2-7 | TRBV20-1
CASSLLPEDTEAFF | TGCGCCAGCAGCCTCCTCCCGGAGGACACTGAAGCTTTCTTT | - | few | TRBJ1-1 | TRBV5-1
CASSLASGLATDEQFF | TGTGCCAGCAGCTTGGCCTCGGGACTAGCGACAGATGAGCAGTTCTTC | TRBD2 | - | TRBJ2-1 | TRBV5-4
CAWSSGNIQYF | TGTGCCTGGAGTTCGGGAAACATTCAGTACTTC | - | - | TRBJ2-4 | TRBV30